These 4 T cell receptor beta chains were all obtained from the same sample, sequenced in a study of control samples from healthy donors and cancer patients. Data came from immunoSEQ multiplex PCR; TCRdb stores just in-frame clones and leaves some out. The sample shows 91,000 or so clones, about nine tenths of them seen only once. The specimen was blood. These receptors originate from a woman aged 25 to 45 in good health.

The V and J genes are TRBV5-1 and TRBJ2-1, with 10 bases aligning to TRBD2. The germline gives CDR1 SGHRS, CDR2 YFSETQ. CDR3 length: 15 residues. The ends lost 7 bases at V and 8 bases at J; junction bases unmatched: 12. The CDR3 here is CASLPEGLARDEQFF. CDR3 nucleotide sequence: TGCGCCAGCCTACCTGAGGGACTAGCGAGAGATGAGCAGTTCTTC.

The chain employs TRBV6-5 and TRBJ2-4; no reliable D call. Looked up from germline, CDR1 is MNHEY and CDR2 is SVGAGI. V shed 4 bases and J shed 6 bases, with 16 bases lying between them. The CDR3 is 15 residues long. Here the CDR3 reads CASSSRETWGNIQYF. CDR3 DNA sequence: TGTGCCAGCAGTTCGCGCGAAACATGGGGAAACATTCAGTACTTC.

The chain has TRBV7-8 and TRBJ1-4, with D perhaps matching TRBD1 (6 bases). The CDR3 consists of 16 residues. V lost 5 bases, J lost 3 bases, and 16 bases lay in between. The germline gives CDR1 SGHVS, CDR2 FQNEAQ. In DNA, the CDR3 is TGTGCCAGCAGCCCCCAGCGGGGGGCTTCTAATGAAAAACTGTTTTTT. As protein: CASSPQRGASNEKLFF. Full variable domain (rest looked up from reference TRBV7-8 and TRBJ1-4): GAGVSQSPRYKVAKRGQDVALRCDPISGHVSLFWYQQALGQGPEFLTYFQNEAQLDKSGLPSDRFFAERPEGSVSTLKIQRTQQEDSAVYLCASSPQRGASNEKLFFGSGTQLSVL.

The chain employs TRBV5-1 and TRBJ2-5; no clear D. V was trimmed by 0 bases and J by 4 bases, leaving 10 bases between them. CDR1 and CDR2 (germline): SGHRS, YFSETQ. This CDR3 region has 14 residues. The CDR3 loop reads CASSLEQVGETQYF. CDR3 nucleotide sequence: TGCGCCAGCAGCTTGGAGCAGGTGGGAGAGACCCAGTACTTC.